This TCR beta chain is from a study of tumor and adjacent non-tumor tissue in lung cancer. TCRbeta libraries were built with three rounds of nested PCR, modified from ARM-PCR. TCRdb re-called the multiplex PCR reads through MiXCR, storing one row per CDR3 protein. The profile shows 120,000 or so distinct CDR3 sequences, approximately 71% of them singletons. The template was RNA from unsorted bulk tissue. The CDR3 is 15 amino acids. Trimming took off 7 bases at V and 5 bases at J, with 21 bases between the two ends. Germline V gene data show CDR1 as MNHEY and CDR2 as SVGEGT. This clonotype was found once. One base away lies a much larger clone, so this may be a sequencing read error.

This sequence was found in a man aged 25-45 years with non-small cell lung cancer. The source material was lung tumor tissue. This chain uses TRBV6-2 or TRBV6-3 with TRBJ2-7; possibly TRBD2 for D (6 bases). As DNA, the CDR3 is TGTGCCAGCACTCCCGGAGGGACCGTGAGAAACGAGCAGTACTTC. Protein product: CASTPGGTVRNEQYF.